This TCR beta chain was retrieved from a study of T-cell memory formation after mild COVID-19. General study findings and limits: That cross-reactive memory joined was suggested by some responding clones appearing in pre-infection memory. Clones that shrank (day 15 to 85) were balanced CD4/CD8, whereas later expanders leaned CD4+. CM and EM subsets held most contracting CD4+ clones; EMRA held CD8+ ones.

This clonotype appeared many times. Its specificity is unknown. In germline, CDR1 is LGHNA, CDR2 YSLEER. The CDR3 is 12 residues long. V lost 5 bases and J lost 10, with 13 bases in between. Constant-segment-primed 5'RACE gave TCR alpha and TCR beta cDNA libraries with sample barcodes and UMIs. TCRdb processed the 5' RACE reads anew with MiXCR; each CDR3 protein has one entry. The sample carries more than 150,000 distinct CDR3 sequences, more than 9% recorded once. The sample taken for sequencing was PBMCs or a T cell subset sorted from them (not recorded which). The chain uses TRBV4-3 and TRBJ2-3, with D possibly matching TRBD2 (6 bases). The receptor's source is a man aged 18 to 35 who had mild COVID-19 (a few samples of this study predate the infection). Cell type and time point are not known. CDR3 coding DNA: TGCGCCAGCAGCTCCCGTAGGGAGGCGCAGTATTTT. Encoded protein: CASSSRREAQYF.